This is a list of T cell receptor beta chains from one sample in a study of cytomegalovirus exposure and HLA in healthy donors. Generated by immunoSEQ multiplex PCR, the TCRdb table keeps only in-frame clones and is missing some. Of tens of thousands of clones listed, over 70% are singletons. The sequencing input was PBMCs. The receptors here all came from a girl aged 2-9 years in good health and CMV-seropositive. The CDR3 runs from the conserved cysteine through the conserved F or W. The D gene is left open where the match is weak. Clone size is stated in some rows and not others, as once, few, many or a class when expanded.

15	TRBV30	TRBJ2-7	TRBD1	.	CAWSVGTAVFYEQYF	TGTGCCTGGAGTGTCGGGACAGCAGTCTTCTACGAGCAGTACTTC
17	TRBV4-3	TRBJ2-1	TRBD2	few	CASSQDRTSGSFDEQFF	TGCGCCAGCAGCCAAGATAGGACTAGCGGGAGCTTCGATGAGCAGTTCTTC
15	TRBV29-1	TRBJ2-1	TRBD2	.	CSVEGASGSIYEQFF	TGCAGCGTTGAAGGCGCTAGCGGGAGTATCTATGAGCAGTTCTTC
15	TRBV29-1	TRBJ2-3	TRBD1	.	CSVAGGQGGTDTQYF	TGCAGCGTTGCCGGGGGACAGGGGGGCACAGATACGCAGTATTTT
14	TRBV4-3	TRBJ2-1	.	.	CASSQVLGYNEQFF	TGCGCCAGCAGCCAAGTACTAGGCTACAATGAGCAGTTCTTC
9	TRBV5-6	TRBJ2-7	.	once	CASRTAGYF	TGTGCCAGCAGGACCGCGGGTTACTTC
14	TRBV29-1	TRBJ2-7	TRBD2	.	CSVERAGVTGEQYF	TGCAGCGTTGAGAGGGCGGGAGTCACGGGGGAGCAGTACTTC
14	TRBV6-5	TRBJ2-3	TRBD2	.	CASTPGLAGDTQYF	TGTGCCAGCACCCCGGGACTAGCTGGAGATACGCAGTATTTT
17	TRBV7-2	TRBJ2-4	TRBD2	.	CASSPLAGVLTKNIQYF	TGTGCCAGCAGCCCACTAGCGGGAGTTTTAACCAAAAACATTCAGTACTTC
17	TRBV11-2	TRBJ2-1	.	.	CASSSTAGRRSYNEQFF	TGTGCCAGCAGCTCAACCGCGGGGAGACGGTCCTACAATGAGCAGTTCTTC
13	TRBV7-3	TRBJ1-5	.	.	CASSPSPGGAQHF	TGTGCCAGCAGCCCGAGCCCGGGAGGGGCCCAGCATTTT
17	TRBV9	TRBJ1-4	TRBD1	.	CASTEGTGGAGNEKLFF	TGTGCCAGTACCGAGGGGACAGGGGGCGCAGGGAATGAAAAACTGTTTTTT
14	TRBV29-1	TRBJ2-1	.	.	CSAQTSISYNEQFF	TGCAGCGCCCAGACTAGTATATCCTACAATGAGCAGTTCTTC
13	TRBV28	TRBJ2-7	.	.	CASSLLRVYEQYF	TGTGCCAGCAGTTTGCTCAGGGTTTACGAGCAGTACTTC
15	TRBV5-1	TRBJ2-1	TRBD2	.	CASSLDPSGYNEQFF	TGCGCCAGCAGCTTGGATCCTAGCGGCTACAATGAGCAGTTCTTC
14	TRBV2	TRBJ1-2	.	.	CASSEGRGPYGYTF	TGTGCCAGCAGTGAGGGGCGGGGCCCCTATGGCTACACCTTC
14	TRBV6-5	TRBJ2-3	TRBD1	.	CASSKTGATDTQYF	TGTGCCAGCAGTAAGACAGGGGCCACAGATACGCAGTATTTT
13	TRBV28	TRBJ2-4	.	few	CASTGGPQNIQYF	TGTGCCAGCACCGGGGGACCACAAAACATTCAGTACTTC
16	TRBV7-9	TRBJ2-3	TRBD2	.	CASSPTQGRETDTQYF	TGTGCCAGCAGCCCCACCCAAGGGCGGGAGACAGATACGCAGTATTTT
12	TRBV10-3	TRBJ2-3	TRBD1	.	CAIGTDTDTQYF	TGTGCCATCGGGACAGACACAGATACGCAGTATTTT
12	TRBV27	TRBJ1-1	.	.	CASSSTYTEAFF	TGTGCCAGCAGTTCAACTTACACTGAAGCTTTCTTT
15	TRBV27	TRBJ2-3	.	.	CASTLRLARMDTQYF	TGTGCCAGCACCTTGAGATTAGCGAGAATGGATACGCAGTATTTT
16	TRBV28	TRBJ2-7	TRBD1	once	CASSSYGQGPRYEQYF	TGTGCCAGCAGTTCCTATGGACAGGGGCCGCGTTACGAGCAGTACTTC
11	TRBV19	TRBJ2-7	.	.	CASSTNRAQYF	TGTGCCAGTAGTACCAACAGGGCGCAGTACTTC
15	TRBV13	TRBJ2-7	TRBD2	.	CASSPGLAGVYEQYF	TGTGCCAGCAGCCCGGGACTAGCGGGAGTCTACGAGCAGTACTTC
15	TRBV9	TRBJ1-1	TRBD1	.	CASSVANRGESEAFF	TGTGCCAGCAGCGTAGCAAACAGGGGCGAGAGTGAAGCTTTCTTT
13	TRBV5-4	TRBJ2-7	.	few	CASSLGSGDEQYF	TGTGCCAGCAGCTTGGGGTCGGGGGACGAGCAGTACTTC
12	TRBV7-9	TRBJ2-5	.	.	CASSLQVETQYF	TGTGCCAGCAGCTTACAGGTTGAGACCCAGTACTTC
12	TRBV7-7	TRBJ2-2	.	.	CASSSSAGELFF	TGTGCCAGCAGTTCTAGCGCGGGGGAGCTGTTTTTT
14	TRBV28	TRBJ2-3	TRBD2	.	CASSTSGRADTQYF	TGTGCCAGCAGCACTAGCGGGAGAGCAGATACGCAGTATTTT
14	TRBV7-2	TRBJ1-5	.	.	CASRPTGRDQPQHF	TGTGCCAGCAGACCTACAGGGCGAGATCAGCCCCAGCATTTT
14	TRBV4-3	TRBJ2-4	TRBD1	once	CASSFGQGINIQYF	TGCGCCAGCAGCTTTGGACAGGGTATAAACATTCAGTACTTC
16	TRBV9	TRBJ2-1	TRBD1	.	CASSVTTGTGYNEQFF	TGTGCCAGCAGCGTGACGACCGGGACAGGCTACAATGAGCAGTTCTTC
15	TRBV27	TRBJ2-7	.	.	CASRSLGGFVYEQYF	TGTGCCAGCAGATCTTTGGGGGGATTCGTCTACGAGCAGTACTTC
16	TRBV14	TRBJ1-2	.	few	CASSQEILDLTGGYTF	TGTGCCAGCAGCCAAGAAATCCTCGACTTGACGGGTGGCTACACCTTC
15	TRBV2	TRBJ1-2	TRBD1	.	CASSVSGGGNYGYTF	TGTGCCAGCAGTGTCTCAGGGGGCGGTAACTATGGCTACACCTTC
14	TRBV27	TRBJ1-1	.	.	CASRVQVANTEAFF	TGTGCCAGCAGGGTGCAGGTCGCTAACACTGAAGCTTTCTTT
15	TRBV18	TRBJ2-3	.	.	CASSPGQTSTDTQYF	TGTGCCAGCTCACCCGGACAGACTAGCACAGATACGCAGTATTTT
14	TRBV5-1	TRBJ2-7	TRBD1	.	CASSSGQGAHEQYF	TGCGCCAGCAGCTCGGGACAGGGGGCCCACGAGCAGTACTTC
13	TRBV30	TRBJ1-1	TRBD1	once	CAWRDRGNTEAFF	TGTGCCTGGCGGGACAGGGGGAACACTGAAGCTTTCTTT
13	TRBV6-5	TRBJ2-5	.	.	CASSYGVSRTQYF	TGTGCCAGCAGTTACGGAGTCTCGCGGACCCAGTACTTC